A single sample is the source of the 3 T cell receptor beta chains below, sequenced in a study of blood T cells in healthy people across ages. Then a second PCR, running about 6 to 11 cycles, was carried out with a sample-barcoded 5' primer and a J-beta primer mix. In TCRdb, the 5' RACE reads were re-called with MiXCR into one record per CDR3 protein. The sample shows about 570,000 distinct CDR3 sequences, 25% to 30% of them seen only once. The sequenced material came from blood. These TCRs come from a woman aged 70-85 years in good health.

The V gene is TRBV5-1, the J gene TRBJ1-5; D ambiguous. The V gene lost 0 bases and the J gene lost 0 bases, with 10 bases spanning the gap. Germline V CDR1 and CDR2: SGHRS, YFSETQ. The CDR3 runs to 16 residues. The CDR3 reads CASSLGPDGSNQPQHF. The DNA for the CDR3 is TGCGCCAGCAGCTTGGGGCCGGACGGTAGCAATCAGCCCCAGCATTTT.

This sequence joins TRBV5-1 and TRBJ2-3, with 7 bases fitting TRBD2. The CDR3 covers 15 residues. Trimming removed 7 bases from V and 4 bases from J; junction bases left unmatched: 12. Germline V gives CDR1 SGHRS, CDR2 YFSETQ. The DNA for the CDR3 is TGCGCCAGCGCCCAGGGTGGGGGGGTCGCAGATACGCAGTATTTT. It yields the protein CASAQGGGVADTQYF.

This clonotype was seen only a few times. The chain carries TRBV5-1 and TRBJ2-4; 7 bases map to TRBD1. The CDR3 runs to 16 residues. V dropped 0 bases and J dropped 6; count of bases not matched to a gene: 9. From germline, CDR1 is SGHRS and CDR2 YFSETQ. CDR3 nucleotides: TGCGCCAGCAGCTTGGGACAGGGCATTTATGGAAACATTCAGTACTTC. Protein product: CASSLGQGIYGNIQYF.